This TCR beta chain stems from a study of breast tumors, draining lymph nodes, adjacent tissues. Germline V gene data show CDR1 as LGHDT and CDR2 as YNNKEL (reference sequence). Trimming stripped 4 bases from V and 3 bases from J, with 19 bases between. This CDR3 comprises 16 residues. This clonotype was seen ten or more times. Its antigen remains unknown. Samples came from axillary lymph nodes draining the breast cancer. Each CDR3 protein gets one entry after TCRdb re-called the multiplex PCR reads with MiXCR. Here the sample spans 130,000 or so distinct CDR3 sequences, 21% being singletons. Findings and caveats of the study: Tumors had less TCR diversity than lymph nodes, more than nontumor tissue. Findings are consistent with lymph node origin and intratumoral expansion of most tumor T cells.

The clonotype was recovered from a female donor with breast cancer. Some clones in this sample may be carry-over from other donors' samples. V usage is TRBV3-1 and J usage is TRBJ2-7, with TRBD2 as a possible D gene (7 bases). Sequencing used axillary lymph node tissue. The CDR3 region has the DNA TGTGCCAGCAGCCGAACGAGTCTGGGGGGGCTCTACGAGCAGTACTTC. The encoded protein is CASSRTSLGGLYEQYF.